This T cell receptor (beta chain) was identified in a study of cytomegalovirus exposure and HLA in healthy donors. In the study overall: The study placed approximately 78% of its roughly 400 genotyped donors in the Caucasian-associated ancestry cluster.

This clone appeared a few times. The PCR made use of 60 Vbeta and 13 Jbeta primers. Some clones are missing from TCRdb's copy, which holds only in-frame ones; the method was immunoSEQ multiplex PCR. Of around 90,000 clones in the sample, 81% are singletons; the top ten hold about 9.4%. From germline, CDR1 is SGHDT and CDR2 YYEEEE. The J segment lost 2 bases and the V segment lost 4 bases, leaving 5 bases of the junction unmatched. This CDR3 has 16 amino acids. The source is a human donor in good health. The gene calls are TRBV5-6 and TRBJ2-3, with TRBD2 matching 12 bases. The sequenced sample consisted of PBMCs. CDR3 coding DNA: TGTGCCAGCAGCCACCGACTAGCGGGGGACACAGATACGCAGTATTTT. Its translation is CASSHRLAGDTDTQYF.